This T cell receptor beta chain was observed in a study of T cell responses to AZD1222 COVID-19 vaccine. Study-level results: Clonal diversity was possibly underestimated, and white British individuals and females predominated among donors.

Between the trimmed V and J ends, which lost 0 bases and 6 bases, there was a span of 14 bases. This CDR3 region has 15 residues. Looked up from germline, CDR1 is LGHDT and CDR2 is YNNKEL (reference sequence). This clone was observed once. Its matching antigen is unknown. Repertoires were generated with immunoSEQ multiplex PCR, while TCRdb's copy carries only in-frame clones and drops some. Of about 120,000 clones in the sample, around 93% were seen once. V is TRBV3-1 (or the pseudogene TRBV3-2) and J is TRBJ2-5; D possibly corresponds to TRBD2 (6 bases). The starting material was peripheral blood, obtained 28 days after the second AZD1222 dose. The clonotype was recovered from an adult who received the AZD1222 COVID-19 vaccine. This chain's CDR3 is CASSQDVGGLKTQYF. The CDR3 nucleotides are TGTGCCAGCAGCCAAGATGTGGGGGGATTGAAGACCCAGTACTTC.